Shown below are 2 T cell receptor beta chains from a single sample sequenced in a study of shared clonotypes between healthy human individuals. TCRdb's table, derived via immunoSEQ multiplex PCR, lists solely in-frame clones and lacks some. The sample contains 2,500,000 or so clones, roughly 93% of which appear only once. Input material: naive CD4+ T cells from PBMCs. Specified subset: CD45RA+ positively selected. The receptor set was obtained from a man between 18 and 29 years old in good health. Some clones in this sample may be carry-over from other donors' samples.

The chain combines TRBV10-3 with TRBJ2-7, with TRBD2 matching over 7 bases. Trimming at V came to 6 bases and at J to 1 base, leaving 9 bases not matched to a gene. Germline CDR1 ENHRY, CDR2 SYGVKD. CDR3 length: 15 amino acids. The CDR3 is CAIRESGDDSYEQYF. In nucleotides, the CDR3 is TGTGCCATCAGGGAGAGCGGGGACGATTCCTACGAGCAGTACTTC.

This CDR3 is CASSQVFGRVPSGANVLTF. The CDR3 DNA reads as TGCGCCAGCAGCCAAGTATTTGGCAGGGTCCCCTCTGGGGCCAACGTCCTGACTTTC. The rearrangement links TRBV4-1 to TRBJ2-6; a weak D match, TRBD1 (5 bases). Trimming took 1 base from V and 0 from J, leaving 16 bases between them. The CDR3 sequence is 19 residues long. CDR1 is MGHRA, CDR2 YSYEKL, per germline.